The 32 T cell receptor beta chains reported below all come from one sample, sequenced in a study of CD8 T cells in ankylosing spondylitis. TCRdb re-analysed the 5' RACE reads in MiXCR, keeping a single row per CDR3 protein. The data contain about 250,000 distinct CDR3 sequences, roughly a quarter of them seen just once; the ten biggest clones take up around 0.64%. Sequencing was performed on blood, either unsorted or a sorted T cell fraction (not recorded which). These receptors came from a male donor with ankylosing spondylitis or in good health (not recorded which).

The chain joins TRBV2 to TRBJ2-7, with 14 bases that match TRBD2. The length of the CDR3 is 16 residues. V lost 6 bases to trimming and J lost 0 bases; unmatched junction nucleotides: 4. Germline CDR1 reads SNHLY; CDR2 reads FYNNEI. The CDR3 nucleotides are TGTGCCAGCAGGGGACTAGCGGGGGTAAGCTCCTACGAGCAGTACTTC. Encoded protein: CASRGLAGVSSYEQYF.

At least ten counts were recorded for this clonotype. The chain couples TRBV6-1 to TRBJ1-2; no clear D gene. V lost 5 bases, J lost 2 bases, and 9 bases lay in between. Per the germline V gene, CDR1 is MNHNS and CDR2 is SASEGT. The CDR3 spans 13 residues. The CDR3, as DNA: TGTGCCAGCAGTAGCCGGGCGAACTATGGCTACACCTTC. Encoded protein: CASSSRANYGYTF.

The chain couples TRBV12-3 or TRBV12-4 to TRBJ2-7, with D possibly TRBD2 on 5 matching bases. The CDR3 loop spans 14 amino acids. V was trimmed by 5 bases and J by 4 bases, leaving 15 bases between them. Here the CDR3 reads CASSPGGSLYEQYF. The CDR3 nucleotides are TGTGCCAGCAGTCCAGGTGGGAGCCTGTACGAGCAGTACTTC.

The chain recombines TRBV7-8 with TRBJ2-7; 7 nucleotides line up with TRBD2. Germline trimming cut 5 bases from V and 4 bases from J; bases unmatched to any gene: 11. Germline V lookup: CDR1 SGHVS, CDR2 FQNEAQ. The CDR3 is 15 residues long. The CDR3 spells CASSIPGRNPYEQYF. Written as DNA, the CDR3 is TGTGCCAGCAGCATCCCCGGGAGGAACCCATACGAGCAGTACTTC.

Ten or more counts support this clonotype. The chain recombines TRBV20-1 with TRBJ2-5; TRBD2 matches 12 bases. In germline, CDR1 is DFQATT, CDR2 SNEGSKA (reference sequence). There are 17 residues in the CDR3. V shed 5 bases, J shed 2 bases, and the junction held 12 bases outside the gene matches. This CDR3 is CSADVLAGGNIQETQYF. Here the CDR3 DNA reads TGCAGTGCTGACGTTCTAGCGGGGGGGAATATTCAAGAGACCCAGTACTTC.

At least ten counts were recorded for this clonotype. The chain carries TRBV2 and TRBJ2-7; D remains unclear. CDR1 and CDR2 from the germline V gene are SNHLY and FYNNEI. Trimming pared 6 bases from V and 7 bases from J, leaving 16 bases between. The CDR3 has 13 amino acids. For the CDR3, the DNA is TGTGCCAGCAGAGCTACCACCGTGGGGGAGCAGTACTTC. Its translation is CASRATTVGEQYF.

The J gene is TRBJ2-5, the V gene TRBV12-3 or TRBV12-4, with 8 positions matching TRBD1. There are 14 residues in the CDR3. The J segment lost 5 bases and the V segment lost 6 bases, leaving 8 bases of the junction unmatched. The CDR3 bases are TGTGCCAGCAGATACGCAGGGGGCGTTGAGACCCAGTACTTC. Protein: CASRYAGGVETQYF.

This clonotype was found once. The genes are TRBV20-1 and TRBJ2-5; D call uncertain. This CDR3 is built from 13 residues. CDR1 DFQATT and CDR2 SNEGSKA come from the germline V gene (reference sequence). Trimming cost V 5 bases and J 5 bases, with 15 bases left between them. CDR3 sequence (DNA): TGCAGTGCTCTGACGTCCCCGCGCGAGACCCAGTACTTC. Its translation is CSALTSPRETQYF.

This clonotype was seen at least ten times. CDR3 loop: CASGTGTVNEKLFF. DNA of the CDR3: TGTGCCAGCGGAACCGGGACGGTGAATGAAAAACTGTTTTTT. The gene calls are TRBV3-1 and TRBJ1-4; tentative D call: TRBD1 (5 bases). This CDR3 has 14 amino acids. Germline V gives CDR1 LGHDT, CDR2 YNNKEL (reference sequence). V gave up 8 bases and J gave up 5 bases, with 15 bases separating them.

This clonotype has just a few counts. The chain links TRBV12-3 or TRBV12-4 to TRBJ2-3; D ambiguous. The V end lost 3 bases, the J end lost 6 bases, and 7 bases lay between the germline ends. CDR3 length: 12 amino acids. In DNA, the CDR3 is TGTGCCAGCAGTTTTGGGATTGATACGCAGTATTTT. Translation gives CASSFGIDTQYF.

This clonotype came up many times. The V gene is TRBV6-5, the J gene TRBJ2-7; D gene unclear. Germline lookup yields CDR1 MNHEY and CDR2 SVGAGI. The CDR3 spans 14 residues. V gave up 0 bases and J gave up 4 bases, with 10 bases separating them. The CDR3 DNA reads TGTGCCAGCAGTTACTCGAGAAAGGGTTACGAGCAGTACTTC. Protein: CASSYSRKGYEQYF.

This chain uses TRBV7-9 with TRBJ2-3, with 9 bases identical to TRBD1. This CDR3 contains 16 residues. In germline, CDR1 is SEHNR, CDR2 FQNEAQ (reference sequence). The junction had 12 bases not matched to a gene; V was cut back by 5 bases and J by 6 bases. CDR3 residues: CASSAPPGQGIDTQYF. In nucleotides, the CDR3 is TGTGCCAGCAGCGCACCGCCGGGACAGGGAATTGATACGCAGTATTTT.

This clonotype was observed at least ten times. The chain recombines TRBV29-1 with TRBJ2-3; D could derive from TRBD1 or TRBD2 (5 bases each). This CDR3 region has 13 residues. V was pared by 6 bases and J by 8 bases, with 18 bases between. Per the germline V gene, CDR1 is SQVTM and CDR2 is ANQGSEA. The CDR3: CSVTKWGIGTQYF. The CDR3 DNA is TGCAGCGTGACCAAATGGGGGATAGGTACGCAGTATTTT.

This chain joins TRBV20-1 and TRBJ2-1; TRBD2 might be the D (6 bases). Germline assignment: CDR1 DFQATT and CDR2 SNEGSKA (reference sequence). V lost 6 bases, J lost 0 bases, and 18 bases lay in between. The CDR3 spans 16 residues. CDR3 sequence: CSAFPTRGHSYNEQFF. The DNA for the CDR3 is TGCAGTGCGTTCCCCACGCGGGGTCACTCCTACAATGAGCAGTTCTTC.

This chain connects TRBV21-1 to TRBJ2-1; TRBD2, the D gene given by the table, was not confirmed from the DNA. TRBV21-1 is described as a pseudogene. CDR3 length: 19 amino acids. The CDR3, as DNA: TGTGCCAGCAGCCTTCGGGACAGTCGACTAGCGGGGGGACGGTATGAGCAGTTCTTC. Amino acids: CASSLRDSRLAGGRYEQFF.

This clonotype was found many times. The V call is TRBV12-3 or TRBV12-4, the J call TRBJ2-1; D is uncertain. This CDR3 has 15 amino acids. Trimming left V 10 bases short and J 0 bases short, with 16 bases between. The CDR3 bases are TGTGCCACCCGAAGTGCAACACGCTCCTACAATGAGCAGTTCTTC. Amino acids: CATRSATRSYNEQFF.

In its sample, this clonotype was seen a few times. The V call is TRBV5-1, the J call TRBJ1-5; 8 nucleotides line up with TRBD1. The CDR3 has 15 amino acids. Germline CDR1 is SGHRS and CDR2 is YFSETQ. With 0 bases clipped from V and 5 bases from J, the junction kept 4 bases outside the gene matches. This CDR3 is CASSLGTGLDQPQHF. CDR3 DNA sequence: TGCGCCAGCAGCTTGGGGACAGGGTTAGATCAGCCCCAGCATTTT. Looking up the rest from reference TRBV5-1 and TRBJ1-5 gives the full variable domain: KAGVTQTPRYLIKTRGQQVTLSCSPISGHRSVSWYQQTPGQGLQFLFEYFSETQRNKGNFPGRFSGRQFSNSRSEMNVSTLELGDSALYLCASSLGTGLDQPQHFGDGTRLSIL.

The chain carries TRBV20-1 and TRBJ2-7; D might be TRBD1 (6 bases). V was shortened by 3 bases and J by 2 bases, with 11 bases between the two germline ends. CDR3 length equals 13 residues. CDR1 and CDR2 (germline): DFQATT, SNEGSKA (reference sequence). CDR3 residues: CSARGARTYEQYF. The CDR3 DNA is TGCAGTGCTAGGGGGGCGAGAACCTACGAGCAGTACTTC.

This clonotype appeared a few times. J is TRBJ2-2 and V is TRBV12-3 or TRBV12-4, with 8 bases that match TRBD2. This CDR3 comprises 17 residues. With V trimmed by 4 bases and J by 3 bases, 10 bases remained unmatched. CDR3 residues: CASSWAIAGFDTGELFF. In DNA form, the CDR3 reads TGTGCCAGCAGTTGGGCTATAGCGGGGTTTGACACCGGGGAGCTGTTTTTT.

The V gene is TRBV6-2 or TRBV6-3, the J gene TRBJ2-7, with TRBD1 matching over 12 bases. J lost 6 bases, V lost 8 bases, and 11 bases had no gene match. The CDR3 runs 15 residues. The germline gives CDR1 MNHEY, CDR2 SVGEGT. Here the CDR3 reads CASAPTGTGGSEQYF. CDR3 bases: TGTGCCAGCGCTCCAACCGGGACAGGGGGCTCCGAGCAGTACTTC.

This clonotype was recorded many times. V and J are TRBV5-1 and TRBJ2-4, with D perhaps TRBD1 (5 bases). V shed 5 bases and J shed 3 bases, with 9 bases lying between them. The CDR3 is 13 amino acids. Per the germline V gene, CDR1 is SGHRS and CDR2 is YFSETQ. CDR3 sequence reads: CASSQGGKNIQYF. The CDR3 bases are TGCGCCAGCAGTCAGGGCGGCAAAAACATTCAGTACTTC.

In DNA, the CDR3 is TGTGCCAGCAGTCGAACCGGGACAGGGAGTTCCTACGAGCAGTACTTC. It encodes CASSRTGTGSSYEQYF. V usage is TRBV6-2 or TRBV6-3 and J usage is TRBJ2-7; 9 positions match TRBD1. The germline gives CDR1 MNHEY, CDR2 SVGEGT. This CDR3 has 16 amino acids. Trimming at V came to 5 bases and at J to 1 base, leaving 9 bases not matched to a gene.

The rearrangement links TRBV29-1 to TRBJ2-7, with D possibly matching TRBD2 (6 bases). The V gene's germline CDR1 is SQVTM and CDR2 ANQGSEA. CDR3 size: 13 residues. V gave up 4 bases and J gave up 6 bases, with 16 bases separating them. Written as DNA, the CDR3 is TGCAGCGTTGGCCGGACTGTCGGGGGCGAGCAGTACTTC. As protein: CSVGRTVGGEQYF.

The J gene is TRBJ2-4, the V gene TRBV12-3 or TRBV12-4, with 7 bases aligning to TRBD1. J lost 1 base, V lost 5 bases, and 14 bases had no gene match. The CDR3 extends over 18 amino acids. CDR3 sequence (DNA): TGTGCCAGCAGTCCATACAACAGGGGCATGACGGCCAAAAACATTCAGTACTTC. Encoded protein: CASSPYNRGMTAKNIQYF.

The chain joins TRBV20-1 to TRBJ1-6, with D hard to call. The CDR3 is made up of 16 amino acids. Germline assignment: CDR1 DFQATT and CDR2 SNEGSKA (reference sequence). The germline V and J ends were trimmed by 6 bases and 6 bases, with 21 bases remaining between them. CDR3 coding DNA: TGCAGTGCCCGTGCGGCAGGCGGCAGCGGTAATTCACCCCTCCACTTT. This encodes CSARAAGGSGNSPLHF.

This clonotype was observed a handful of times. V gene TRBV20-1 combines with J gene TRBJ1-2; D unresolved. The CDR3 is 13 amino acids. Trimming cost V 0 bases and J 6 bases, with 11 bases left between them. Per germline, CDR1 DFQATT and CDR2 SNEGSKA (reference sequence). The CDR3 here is CSARDNWPNGYTF. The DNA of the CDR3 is TGCAGTGCTAGAGATAATTGGCCCAATGGCTACACCTTC.

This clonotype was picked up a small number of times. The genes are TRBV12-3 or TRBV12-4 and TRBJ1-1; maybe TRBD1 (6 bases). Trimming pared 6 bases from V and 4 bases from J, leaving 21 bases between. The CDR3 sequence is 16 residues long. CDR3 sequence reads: CASSDEDRIIVTEAFF. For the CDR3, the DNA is TGTGCCAGCAGCGATGAAGACAGGATAATCGTCACTGAAGCTTTCTTT.

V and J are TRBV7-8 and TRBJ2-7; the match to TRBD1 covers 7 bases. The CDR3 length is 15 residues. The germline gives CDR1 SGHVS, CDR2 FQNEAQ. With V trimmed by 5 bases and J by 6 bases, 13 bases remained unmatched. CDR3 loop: CASSHDRVPFREQYF. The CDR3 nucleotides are TGTGCCAGCAGCCACGACAGGGTTCCCTTCCGCGAGCAGTACTTC.

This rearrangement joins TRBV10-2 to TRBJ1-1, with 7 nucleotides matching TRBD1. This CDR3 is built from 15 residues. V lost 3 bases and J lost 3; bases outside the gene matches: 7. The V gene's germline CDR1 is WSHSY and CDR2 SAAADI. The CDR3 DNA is TGCGCCAGCAGTGATCCGTCGGGACAGCACACTGAAGCTTTCTTT. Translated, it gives CASSDPSGQHTEAFF.

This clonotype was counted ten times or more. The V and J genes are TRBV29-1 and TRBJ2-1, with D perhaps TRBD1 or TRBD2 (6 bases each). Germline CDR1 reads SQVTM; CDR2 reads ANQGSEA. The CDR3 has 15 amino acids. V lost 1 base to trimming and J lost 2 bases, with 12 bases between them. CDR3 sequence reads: CSVEGGASTYNEQFF. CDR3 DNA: TGCAGCGTTGAAGGGGGGGCGTCCACCTACAATGAGCAGTTCTTC.

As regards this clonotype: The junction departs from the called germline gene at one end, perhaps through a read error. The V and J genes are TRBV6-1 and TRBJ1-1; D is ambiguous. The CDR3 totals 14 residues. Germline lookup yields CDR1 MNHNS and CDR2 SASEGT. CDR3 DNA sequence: TGCGCCAGCAGTGTAGAGACCTTGAACACTGAAGCTTTCTTT. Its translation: CASSVETLNTEAFF.

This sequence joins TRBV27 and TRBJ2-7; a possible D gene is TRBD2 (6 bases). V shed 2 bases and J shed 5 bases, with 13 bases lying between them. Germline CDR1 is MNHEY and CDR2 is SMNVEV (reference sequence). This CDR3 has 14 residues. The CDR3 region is CASSLIGEADEQYF. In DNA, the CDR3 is TGTGCCAGCAGTTTAATAGGGGAGGCGGACGAGCAGTACTTC.